This T cell receptor (beta chain) was captured by sequencing in a study of shared clonotypes between healthy human individuals. Findings and caveats of the study: Measured sharing among donors was expected to vary with sequencing depth. Some naive CD4 clonotypes, 4% to 6%, turned up in common across a handful of donors.

CDR1 and CDR2 (germline): SGHTA, FQGNSA. V lost 1 base to trimming and J lost 7 bases, with 17 bases between them. The CDR3 runs 15 residues. Libraries were prepared by immunoSEQ multiplex PCR; TCRdb keeps only in-frame clonotypes and omits some of them. The sample has millions of clones; roughly 92% are singletons. With regard to this clone: Its target is not known.

Healthy and HIV-negative, the adult donors had no recent acute infections or vaccinations. Sequencing was done on a sample of naive CD4+ T cells sorted from blood. The subset denotes: CD45RA+ positively selected. The sequence was obtained from a man aged 18 to 29 in good health. The chain has TRBV7-2 and TRBJ2-7, with D possibly being TRBD1 or TRBD2 (5 bases each). The CDR3 nucleotides are TGTGCCAGCAGCTTAGTTTCCGGGACGTCGGGGGAGCAGTACTTC. It specifies CASSLVSGTSGEQYF.